This TCR beta chain was captured in a study of monozygotic twins with inflammatory bowel disease. General study findings and limits: Among patients, repertoires may have gained variability from differing immunosuppressive treatments.

A word on this clonotype: The antigen remains undetermined.

With the 5' RACE reads reprocessed, TCRdb shows one record per CDR3 protein and no DNA. The listing records over 150,000 distinct CDR3 sequences. The CDR3 runs 17 residues. The germline V gene has CDR1 SGHRS and CDR2 YFSETQ. Researchers isolated total RNA from whole blood without sorting T cells. This sequence originates from a human donor with ulcerative colitis or Crohn's disease, or a healthy co-twin of an affected twin (not recorded which). The chain carries TRBV5-1 and TRBJ2-3; TCRdb picks TRBD1, but there is no DNA to check that call. Sequenced material: blood. CDR3 amino acids: CASSLGPHRGGTDTQYF.